A selection of T cell receptor beta chains follows, all from one sample in a study of resident and recirculating memory T cells in vitiligo. Assay: immunoSEQ multiplex PCR; the TCRdb copy retains only in-frame clones and omits some. This table has about 76,000 clones, about 92% appearing once. Material: blood. The origin of the receptors is a male donor with vitiligo. CDR3s include the opening cysteine and the closing phenylalanine or tryptophan. The order of the fields is clone size, J gene, D gene, V gene, CDR3 DNA, CDR3 protein. The D gene is left open where the match is weak. Clone size is shown for a subset of rows, as once, few, many or a class of expanded clone.

. TRBJ1-2 . TRBV7-2 TGTGCCAGCAGCTTAGTGGGGGCGCCGAATTATGGCTACACCTTC CASSLVGAPNYGYTF
. TRBJ2-7 . TRBV7-3 TGTGCCAGCAGCTTACAACAGGGCGGCTACGAGCAGTACTTC CASSLQQGGYEQYF
. TRBJ2-7 . TRBV5-6 TGTGCCAGCAGCTCCGATGCCCCTCCCGCGAGCTCCTACGAGCAGTACTTC CASSSDAPPASSYEQYF
. TRBJ1-2 TRBD1 TRBV5-1 TGCGCCAGCAGCCCCCAGGGGGACGAGGGCTATGGCTACACCTTC CASSPQGDEGYGYTF
. TRBJ2-3 TRBD1 TRBV5-6 TGTGCCAGCAGCTTGCGCCAGGGGGTGGGAGATACGCAGTATTTT CASSLRQGVGDTQYF
once TRBJ1-3 TRBD1 TRBV15 TGTGCCACCAGCAGAGGAGGTCGGGGACAGATCCCCGGAAACACCATATATTTT CATSRGGRGQIPGNTIYF
. TRBJ2-7 TRBD2 TRBV11-2 TGTGCCAGCAGCTCACTAAATCCAGGGAGGGGCGAGCAGTACTTC CASSSLNPGRGEQYF
once TRBJ2-1 TRBD2 TRBV6-6 TGTGCCAGCAGTTCCGGACTAGCAACGCATGAGCAGTTCTTC CASSSGLATHEQFF
. TRBJ2-5 TRBD1 TRBV10-3 TGTGCCATCAGTGAGTCGGACAGGGCCTCGCAGACCCAGTACTTC CAISESDRASQTQYF
. TRBJ2-7 TRBD1 TRBV5-5 TGTGCCAGCAGACGACAGGGGTACGAGCAGTACTTC CASRRQGYEQYF
. TRBJ2-7 . TRBV28 TGTGCCAGCAGTTTCTGGCAGGGCAGTTACGAGCAGTACTTC CASSFWQGSYEQYF
. TRBJ2-7 . TRBV10-1 TGCGCCAGCAGTGACGGGGACACCTCCTACGAGCAGTACTTC CASSDGDTSYEQYF
. TRBJ2-7 TRBD2 TRBV2 TGTGCCAGCTGTTCTAGCGGGAAGTACGAGCAGTACTTC CASCSSGKYEQYF
. TRBJ2-7 TRBD2 TRBV6-6 TGTGCCTCCAGAGCGGGGGTGGGCTACGAGCAGTACTTC CASRAGVGYEQYF
. TRBJ2-7 TRBD2 TRBV4-2 TGTGCCAGCAGCCAAGATGGACTAGCGGGAGGGTACGAGCAGTACTTC CASSQDGLAGGYEQYF
. TRBJ1-5 . TRBV7-8 TGTGCCAGCAGCTTAGGGTTGATCTATAGCAATCAGCCCCAGCATTTT CASSLGLIYSNQPQHF
once TRBJ2-5 . TRBV7-2 TGTGCCAGCAGCTTAACCCCACAGCCATGGAGTCAGGGCGGGACCCAGTACTTC CASSLTPQPWSQGGTQYF
. TRBJ1-2 . TRBV5-6 TGTGCCAGCAGCTTGGGGTTCCGGGGAGGCTATGGCTACACCTTC CASSLGFRGGYGYTF
. TRBJ2-3 TRBD2 TRBV10-3 TGTGCCATCAGTGCCTCACTAGCGGGAGAGGGGATCACAGATACGCAGTATTTT CAISASLAGEGITDTQYF
few TRBJ2-1 . TRBV9 TGTGCCAGCAGCGTAGGGACAAGGCCAGCAGACAATGAGCAGTTCTTC CASSVGTRPADNEQFF
. TRBJ2-7 . TRBV7-5 TGTGTCAGAATTGGGGAGTGCGAGCAGTACTTC CVRIGECEQYF
. TRBJ2-2 . TRBV25-1 TGTGCCAGCAGTGATTTCAGACTAGCCGGGGAGCTGTTTTTT CASSDFRLAGELFF
. TRBJ2-7 TRBD2 TRBV5-1 TGCGCCAGCAAGCGGCTAGCGGGAGACTACTACGAGCAGTACTTC CASKRLAGDYYEQYF
. TRBJ2-7 TRBD2 TRBV7-6 TGTGCCAGCAGTTCTAACAACCAAGTAGCGGGAGTGGTCGAGCAGTACTTC CASSSNNQVAGVVEQYF
. TRBJ1-1 TRBD1 TRBV12-5 TGTGCTAGTGGTTTCGAGACAGGGGAAGCTTTCTTT CASGFETGEAFF
. TRBJ2-5 TRBD1 TRBV19 TGTGCCAGTAGTAATAGGGGGCTTGGAGAGACCCAGTACTTC CASSNRGLGETQYF
. TRBJ1-1 TRBD1 TRBV14 TGTGCCAGCAGCCAAGGGGGACAGGGAGCCGCTGAAGCTTTCTTT CASSQGGQGAAEAFF
. TRBJ2-7 . TRBV6-5 TGTGCCAGCAGTACCGCCGAGACTCCTTACGAGCGGCAGTACTTC CASSTAETPYERQYF
. TRBJ1-1 . TRBV28 TGTGCCAGCATTGACATGAACACTGAAGCTTTCTTT CASIDMNTEAFF
. TRBJ2-3 . TRBV7-2 TGTGCCAGCACCCCAGGAGGGCCGACGCAGTATTTT CASTPGGPTQYF
. TRBJ2-4 . TRBV9 TGTGCCAGTGCCCGCCCCATCGGGGGAGGCAAAAACATTCAGTACTTC CASARPIGGGKNIQYF
. TRBJ2-7 . TRBV5-8 TGTGCCAGCACTCCCAGAGCGGCTCGGTACGAGCAGTACTTC CASTPRAARYEQYF
. TRBJ2-3 . TRBV18 TGTGCCAGCTCGTTGTTTTCTGGACAGCAGTACACAGATACGCAGTATTTT CASSLFSGQQYTDTQYF
. TRBJ2-7 . TRBV27 TGTGCCAGCAGTTTATCCGCCAGATCCTACGAGCAGTACTTC CASSLSARSYEQYF
. TRBJ1-1 . TRBV18 TGTGCCAGCTCACCAGCCGGGGATACTGAAGCTTTCTTT CASSPAGDTEAFF
. TRBJ1-5 . TRBV27 TGTGCCAGCAGTTTGGCAGGTCACAGGGACAATCAGCCCCAGCATTTT CASSLAGHRDNQPQHF
. TRBJ1-1 TRBD1 TRBV27 TGTGCCAGCAGCAGGACAGGGATCACTGAAGCTTTCTTT CASSRTGITEAFF
. TRBJ1-2 TRBD1 TRBV5-6 TGTGCCAGCAGCGACGGGACAGCGAGCTATGGCTACACCTTC CASSDGTASYGYTF
. TRBJ1-3 . TRBV18 TGTGCCAGCTCACTCGCTCGGTCTGGAAACACCATATATTTT CASSLARSGNTIYF
. TRBJ1-2 TRBD1 TRBV18 TGTGCCAGCTCAGGGGACAGGGCTAACTATGGCTACACCTTC CASSGDRANYGYTF
. TRBJ2-7 TRBD1 TRBV28 TGTGCCAGCAGTTTTGGGGCCGGGACAGGGACTTACGAGCAGTACTTC CASSFGAGTGTYEQYF
. TRBJ1-5 . TRBV6-5 TGTGCCAGCAGAGGAACAGGGCGCAATCAGCCCCAGCATTTT CASRGTGRNQPQHF